This T cell receptor (beta chain) was documented in a study of blood T cell repertoires in COVID-19. For the study at large: Spain, Italy and the United States supplied samples that represented acute and convalescent COVID-19.

Clones were sequenced by immunoSEQ multiplex PCR, and TCRdb holds only the in-frame ones, with some missing. The data contain fewer than 65,000 clones, 82% of them singletons. V lost 2 bases to trimming and J lost 5 bases, with 11 bases between them. The CDR3 is 14 amino acids. The V gene's germline CDR1 is MNHNS and CDR2 SASEGT. The material sequenced was peripheral blood. V and J are TRBV6-1 and TRBJ2-3; maybe TRBD1 (5 bases). The TCR comes from a man aged 60 to 75 with acute or convalescent COVID-19. The CDR3 sequence is CASSERFRVDTQYF. The CDR3 DNA reads as TGTGCCAGCAGTGAACGGTTCAGGGTAGATACGCAGTATTTT.